The T cell receptor (beta chain) under discussion was sequenced for a study of T cells after yellow fever vaccination. The wider study: SMART-Seq v4 Ultra Low Input served to prepare low-cell-number fractions.

TCRdb analysed the 5' RACE reads with MiXCR anew, one entry per CDR3 protein. The sample holds hundreds of thousands of distinct CDR3 sequences, approximately 8% seen once. Overall study results and limits: The bulk population could contribute abundant contaminating clonotypes to FACS-sorted repertoires.

This clonotype has a handful of counts. Its antigen remains unknown. Trimming stripped 6 bases from V and 1 base from J, with 13 bases between. Germline CDR1 and CDR2: MNHEY and SVGEGT. This CDR3 has 15 residues. Specimen: CD4+ T cells sorted from PBMCs, collected 5 days after the yellow fever booster vaccination. The clonotype comes from a man aged 18 to 30 who received the YFV17D yellow fever vaccine. The gene calls are TRBV6-2 or TRBV6-3 and TRBJ1-5; the D is unclear. CDR3 loop: CASSPAFRSNQPQHF. The CDR3 nucleotides read TGTGCCAGCAGCCCCGCGTTTAGAAGCAATCAGCCCCAGCATTTT.